Sequencing of this T cell receptor beta chain was carried out in a study of T-cell reconstitution after alpha-beta-depleted transplantation in children. This clonotype was seen only a few times. The library targeted TCRbeta and was prepared with unique molecular identifiers. TCRdb itself ran the PCR reads through MiXCR, one entry per CDR3 protein. The sample yields about 340,000 distinct CDR3 sequences, 9% to 12% seen once. J lost 5 bases, V lost 5 bases, and 12 bases had no gene match. The CDR3 consists of 16 residues. The germline gives CDR1 SGHAT, CDR2 FQNNGV. The source was PBMCs from the stem cell graft donor, collected from the stem cell graft. The receptor comes from a human donor who donated a stem cell graft to a child with acute lymphoblastic leukemia. This sequence joins TRBV11-2 and TRBJ2-1; 7 bases line up with TRBD1. CDR3 amino acids: CASSLGFGTADNEQFF. The CDR3 coding sequence is TGTGCCAGCAGCCTAGGATTTGGGACAGCCGACAATGAGCAGTTCTTC.